Included here is one T cell receptor (beta chain) sequence, with context. What it binds is not known. The data were obtained in a study of cytomegalovirus exposure and HLA in healthy donors. Study results and limitations: TCR beta chains numbering about 160 were designated cytomegalovirus-associated. Information on immune exposure was restricted to one variable (CMV serostatus).

Germline-derived CDR1 and CDR2 are SGHRS and YFSETQ. The junction had 5 bases not matched to a gene; V was cut back by 4 bases and J by 1 base. This CDR3 has 15 amino acids. It was with 60 Vbeta and 13 Jbeta primers that the PCR ran. This table comes from immunoSEQ multiplex PCR, and its TCRdb copy is limited to in-frame clones, with some not included. The sample has some 70,000 clones; roughly two thirds are singletons. What was sequenced was PBMCs. The source of this sequence is a male donor in good health and CMV-seropositive. The chain combines TRBV5-1 with TRBJ2-3; 8 bases align to TRBD1. Here the CDR3 reads CASSPQGARTDTQYF. CDR3 nucleotides: TGCGCCAGCAGCCCCCAGGGGGCGCGCACAGATACGCAGTATTTT.